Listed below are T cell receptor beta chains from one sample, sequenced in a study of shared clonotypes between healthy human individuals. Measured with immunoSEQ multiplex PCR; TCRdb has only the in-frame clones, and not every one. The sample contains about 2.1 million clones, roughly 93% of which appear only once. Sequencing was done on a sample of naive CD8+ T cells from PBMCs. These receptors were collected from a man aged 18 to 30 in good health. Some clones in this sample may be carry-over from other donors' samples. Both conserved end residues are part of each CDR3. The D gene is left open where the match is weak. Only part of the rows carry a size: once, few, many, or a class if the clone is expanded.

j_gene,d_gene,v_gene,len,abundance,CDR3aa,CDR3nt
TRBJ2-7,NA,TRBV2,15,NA,CASSEGHSSSYEQYF,TGTGCCAGCAGCGAGGGACACTCGAGCTCCTACGAGCAGTACTTC
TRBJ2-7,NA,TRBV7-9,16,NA,CASSPHFSLSSYEQYF,TGTGCCAGCAGTCCCCACTTTTCCCTGAGCTCCTACGAGCAGTACTTC
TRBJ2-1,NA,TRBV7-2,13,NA,CASSLNSYNEQFF,TGTGCCAGCAGCTTAAACTCCTACAATGAGCAGTTCTTC
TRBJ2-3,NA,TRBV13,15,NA,CASSFNGRRGDTQYF,TGTGCCAGCAGCTTTAACGGTCGGCGAGGAGATACGCAGTATTTT
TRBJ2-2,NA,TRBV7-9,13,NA,CASSLPGVGELFF,TGTGCCAGCAGCTTACCAGGGGTCGGGGAGCTGTTTTTT
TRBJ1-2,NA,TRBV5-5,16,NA,CASSPEHTGLGYGYTF,TGTGCCAGCAGCCCAGAACACACAGGGCTCGGCTATGGCTACACCTTC
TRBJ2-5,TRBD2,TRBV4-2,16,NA,CASSQDPSGREETQYF,TGTGCCAGCAGCCAAGATCCGAGCGGGAGGGAGGAGACCCAGTACTTC
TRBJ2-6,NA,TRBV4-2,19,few,CASSQDGPSASSGANVLTF,TGTGCCAGCAGCCAAGATGGGCCTAGCGCCAGCTCTGGGGCCAACGTCCTGACTTTC
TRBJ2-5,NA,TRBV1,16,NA,CTSSQAPLAAQETQYF,TGCACCAGCAGCCAAGCCCCACTAGCGGCCCAAGAGACCCAGTACTTC
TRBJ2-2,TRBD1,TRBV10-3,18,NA,CAISDYPGGQGPTGELFF,TGTGCCATCAGTGACTATCCGGGGGGACAGGGCCCCACCGGGGAGCTGTTTTTT
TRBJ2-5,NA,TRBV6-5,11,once,CASSYAGTQYF,TGTGCCAGCAGTTACGCGGGGACCCAGTACTTC
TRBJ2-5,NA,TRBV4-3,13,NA,CASSEQGSQTQYF,TGCGCCAGCAGCGAGCAGGGGTCGCAGACCCAGTACTTC
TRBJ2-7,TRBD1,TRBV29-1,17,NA,CSVEGIQGTGSSYEQYF,TGCAGCGTTGAAGGTATCCAAGGGACAGGGAGTTCCTACGAGCAGTACTTC
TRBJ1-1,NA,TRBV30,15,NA,CAWNEPDESRTEAFF,TGTGCCTGGAATGAACCCGACGAATCCAGGACTGAAGCTTTCTTT
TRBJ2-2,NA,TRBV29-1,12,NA,CSAQRGTGELFF,TGCAGCGCACAAAGGGGCACCGGGGAGCTGTTTTTT
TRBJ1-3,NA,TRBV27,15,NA,CASRAGRSSGNTIYF,TGTGCCAGCAGGGCAGGGAGGAGCTCTGGAAACACCATATATTTT
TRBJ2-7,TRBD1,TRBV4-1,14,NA,CASSQVGTGGEQYF,TGCGCCAGCAGCCAAGTTGGGACAGGGGGCGAGCAGTACTTC
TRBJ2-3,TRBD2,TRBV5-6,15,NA,CASSPAGGRTDTQYF,TGTGCCAGCAGCCCCGCGGGGGGCAGAACAGATACGCAGTATTTT
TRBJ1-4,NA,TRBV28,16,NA,CASNGDREATNEKLFF,TGTGCCAGCAACGGGGATAGGGAAGCAACTAATGAAAAACTGTTTTTT
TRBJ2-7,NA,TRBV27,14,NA,CASSAISLAEKQYF,TGTGCCAGCAGCGCAATATCACTAGCAGAGAAGCAGTACTTC
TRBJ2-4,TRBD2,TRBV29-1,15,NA,CSVEASGRLAGIQYF,TGCAGCGTTGAAGCTAGCGGGAGACTTGCAGGCATTCAGTACTTC
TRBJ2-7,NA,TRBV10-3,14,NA,CAISDPVVGYEQYF,TGTGCCATCAGTGACCCGGTAGTGGGTTACGAGCAGTACTTC
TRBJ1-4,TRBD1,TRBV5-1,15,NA,CASSGRQGASEKLFF,TGCGCCAGCAGCGGGCGACAGGGGGCAAGTGAAAAACTGTTTTTT
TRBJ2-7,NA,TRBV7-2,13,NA,CASSWGPRYEQYF,TGTGCCAGCAGCTGGGGGCCTAGGTACGAGCAGTACTTC
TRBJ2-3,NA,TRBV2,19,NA,CASSESESEEGPSTDTQYF,TGTGCCAGCAGTGAATCGGAATCGGAGGAGGGGCCTAGCACAGATACGCAGTATTTT
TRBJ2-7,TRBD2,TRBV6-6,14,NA,CASSYSPSGYEQYF,TGTGCCAGCAGTTACTCACCTAGCGGTTACGAGCAGTACTTC
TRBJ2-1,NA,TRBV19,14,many,CASSLGTFYNEQFF,TGTGCCAGTAGTCTCGGGACTTTCTACAATGAGCAGTTCTTC
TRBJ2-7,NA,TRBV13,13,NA,CASSLTRAYEQYF,TGTGCCAGCAGCTTAACCCGGGCCTACGAGCAGTACTTC
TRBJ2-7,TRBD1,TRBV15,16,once,CATSSAGTEDSYEQYF,TGTGCCACCAGCAGTGCCGGGACAGAAGACTCCTACGAGCAGTACTTC
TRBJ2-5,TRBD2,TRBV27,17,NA,CASSLLTTSGIQETQYF,TGTGCCAGCAGTTTATTGACCACTAGCGGGATCCAAGAGACCCAGTACTTC
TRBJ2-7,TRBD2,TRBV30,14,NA,CAWTPSGSSYEQYF,TGTGCCTGGACCCCTAGCGGTAGCTCCTACGAGCAGTACTTC
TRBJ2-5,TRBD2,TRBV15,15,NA,CATSRGSGARETQYF,TGTGCCACCAGCAGAGGCAGCGGGGCCCGGGAGACCCAGTACTTC
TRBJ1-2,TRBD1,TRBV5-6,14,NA,CASSGGQTMGGYTF,TGTGCCAGCAGCGGGGGACAGACTATGGGTGGCTACACCTTC
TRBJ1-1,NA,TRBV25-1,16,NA,CASTPRGGPENTEAFF,TGTGCCAGCACCCCCCGGGGAGGGCCGGAAAACACTGAAGCTTTCTTT
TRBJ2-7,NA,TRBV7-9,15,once,CASSQEAGFEHEQYF,TGTGCCAGCAGCCAGGAGGCTGGATTTGAGCACGAGCAGTACTTC
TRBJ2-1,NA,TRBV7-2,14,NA,CASTPLGGRNEQFF,TGTGCCAGCACCCCCTTAGGGGGGCGAAATGAGCAGTTCTTC
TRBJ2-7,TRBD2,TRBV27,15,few,CASSSLAGGVYEQYF,TGTGCCAGCAGTTCTCTAGCGGGAGGCGTCTACGAGCAGTACTTC